Listed here are 2 T cell receptor beta chains from one sample, sequenced in a study of a mutant IDH1 vaccine in newly diagnosed glioma. This table comes from immunoSEQ multiplex PCR, and its TCRdb copy is limited to in-frame clones, with some not included. The table records approximately 50,000 clones, 87% of them present only once. Their antigens remain unidentified. Time point here: week 23, last vaccination. Each dose of the vaccine consisted of 300 ug of mutant IDH1 20-mer peptide, with topical imiquimod. The sequencing here drew on PBMCs, taken from a glioma patient whose treatment included an IDH1 peptide vaccine. Every receptor here comes from a middle-aged man with glioma.

This chain joins TRBV15 and TRBJ2-3; no definite D call. V dropped 0 bases and J dropped 0 bases, with 10 bases sitting between them. The CDR3 contains 16 residues. CDR1 LNHNV and CDR2 YYDKDF come from the germline V gene (reference sequence). CDR3 amino acids: CATSRDRAVSTDTQYF. CDR3 nucleotides: TGTGCCACCAGCAGAGATCGGGCGGTTAGCACAGATACGCAGTATTTT.

The chain links TRBV2 to TRBJ2-1; no clear D. Germline V lookup: CDR1 SNHLY, CDR2 FYNNEI. V lost 8 bases and J lost 1, with 9 bases in between. The CDR3 loop spans 13 amino acids. The CDR3 nucleotides read TGTGCCAGCGCGCCGTATTCCTACAATGAGCAGTTCTTC. As protein: CASAPYSYNEQFF.